The 31 T cell receptor beta chains in this list originate from one sample, sequenced in a study of vaccination and CD4 T cells after COVID-19 (dated by TCRdb to the early 2020s). Taken with the paper, the label for treatment or condition translates to: approximately nine-day PBMC culture with coronavirus spike peptide pools or control peptides (ViraFEST assay). CD4+ T cells from unexposed donors were collected before the COVID-19 pandemic (2011-2018). Their antigens are not known. Library preparation used PCR. Sequenced on an Illumina iSeq 100. At the Johns Hopkins FTIC core, DNA from the cultured CD4+ T cells underwent TCR sequencing with the Oncomine TCR Beta short-read assay. The QIAamp micro DNA kit was used to extract genomic DNA from the cultured CD4+ T cells. The public reads were run again by TCRdb, first through fastp at Q25 and then through MiXCR, and only productive beta chains were kept. Rows are unified per CDR3 protein, each entry keeping the most common DNA and genes. The sample table holds some 8,900 distinct CDR3 sequences, of which less than 35% were seen once. Approximately 8% of the sample goes to the ten largest clones.

Source material: CD4+ T cells from blood, cultured in vitro. These receptors all come from a human donor in good health.

This clonotype has only a few counts. This chain joins TRBV20-1 and TRBJ2-7; 11 nucleotides line up with TRBD2. This CDR3 is built from 19 residues. Germline loops: CDR1 DFQATT, CDR2 SNEGSKA (reference sequence). The junction had 13 bases not matched to a gene; V was cut back by 0 bases and J by 0 bases. The CDR3 reads CSARDLGRIAGGPSYEQYF. DNA for the CDR3: TGCAGTGCTAGAGATTTGGGACGGATAGCGGGAGGGCCCTCCTACGAGCAGTACTTC.

In its sample, this clonotype was seen a few times. The chain recombines TRBV5-5 with TRBJ2-5; 9 nucleotides align to TRBD1. The V gene's germline CDR1 is SGHKS and CDR2 YYEKEE (reference sequence). The CDR3 sequence is 18 residues long. V was pared by 6 bases and J by 1 base, with 16 bases of the junction left unmatched. CDR3 in DNA: TGTGCCAGCACCCGACTCCACCGGGACAGGGTGTCCCAAGAGACCCAGTACTTC. Its translation is CASTRLHRDRVSQETQYF.

This chain joins TRBV30 and TRBJ2-5; the D gene is possibly TRBD2 (7 bases). The CDR3 sequence is 14 residues long. Germline CDR1 reads GTSNPN; CDR2 reads SVGIG (reference sequence). Trimming stripped 1 base from V and 4 bases from J, with 13 bases between. CDR3 residues: CAWSGGGGGETQYF. CDR3 bases: TGTGCCTGGAGTGGAGGGGGGGGTGGAGAGACCCAGTACTTC.

This rearrangement joins TRBV28 to TRBJ2-1, with 12 bases lining up with TRBD2. This CDR3 has 15 amino acids. CDR1 is MDHEN, CDR2 SYDVKM, per germline. With V trimmed by 5 bases and J by 9 bases, 8 bases remained unmatched. The CDR3, as DNA: TGTGCCAGCAGTATGACTAGCGGGAGTTGGAGTGAGCAGTTCTTC. Amino acid sequence: CASSMTSGSWSEQFF.

This clonotype was seen more than once but under ten times. This chain links TRBV6-1 with TRBJ2-7; D possibly corresponds to TRBD2 (7 bases). V was clipped by 8 bases and J by 4 bases, with 15 bases between them. Looked up from germline, CDR1 is MNHNS and CDR2 is SASEGT. The CDR3 has 13 residues. The CDR3 spells CASGRARGYEQYF. DNA of the CDR3: TGTGCCAGCGGGAGGGCGAGGGGGTACGAGCAGTACTTC.

The chain uses TRBV2 and TRBJ2-1; weak D call: TRBD2 (6 bases). Germline CDR1 and CDR2: SNHLY and FYNNEI. Trimming pared 4 bases from V and 4 bases from J, leaving 14 bases between. The CDR3 spans 15 residues. The CDR3 DNA sequence: TGTGCCAGCAGTGGCTGGAGGGAGAGTTACAATGAGCAGTTCTTC. Its protein is CASSGWRESYNEQFF. The full variable domain, rest sourced from reference TRBV2 and TRBJ2-1, is EPEVTQTPSHQVTQMGQEVILRCVPISNHLYFYWYRQILGQKVEFLVSFYNNEISEKSEIFDDQFSVERPDGSNFTLKIRSTKLEDSAMYFCASSGWRESYNEQFFGPGTRLTVL.

The chain is built from TRBV7-2 and TRBJ2-7, with no clear D. There are 17 residues in the CDR3. The V gene lost 5 bases and the J gene lost 6 bases, with 26 bases spanning the gap. Germline CDR1 and CDR2: SGHTA and FQGNSA. The CDR3 loop reads CASSQVGLEWVGSEQYF. The CDR3 DNA sequence: TGTGCCAGCAGCCAAGTCGGCCTAGAGTGGGTAGGTAGCGAGCAGTACTTC.

The rearrangement links TRBV20-1 to TRBJ1-3; TRBD1 aligns across 11 bases. The CDR3 runs to 14 residues. CDR1 is DFQATT, CDR2 SNEGSKA, per germline (reference sequence). After removal of 5 bases from V and 6 bases from J, the junction contained 6 bases not matched to a gene. The CDR3 region has the DNA TGCAGTGCTGGGGACAGGGGGTCGGAAAACACCATATATTTT. The encoded protein is CSAGDRGSENTIYF.

The chain recombines TRBV9 with TRBJ1-2, with 10 nucleotides matching TRBD1. Per the germline V gene, CDR1 is SGDLS and CDR2 is YYNGEE. The CDR3 contains 14 residues. The ends lost 0 bases at V and 4 bases at J; junction bases unmatched: 0. The CDR3 nucleotides read TGTGCCAGCAGCGTAGGGACAGGGGGCTATGGCTACACCTTC. This gives the protein CASSVGTGGYGYTF.

The chain couples TRBV20-1 to TRBJ2-3; the match to TRBD1 covers 7 bases. CDR3 size: 12 residues. CDR1 is DFQATT, CDR2 SNEGSKA, per germline (reference sequence). CDR3 sequence reads: CRADRYTDTQYF. The DNA of the CDR3 is TGCAGGGCGGACAGGTACACAGATACGCAGTATTTT.

This clonotype showed up just a few times. The chain employs TRBV19 and TRBJ1-1; D not certain. The CDR3 totals 11 residues. The germline V gene encodes CDR1 LNHDA and CDR2 SQIVND (reference sequence). V shed 7 bases and J shed 6 bases, with 9 bases lying between them. The CDR3 DNA reads TGTGCCAGTAACACTTGGTCTGAAGCTTTCTTT. Translating it yields CASNTWSEAFF. Full variable domain (outside the CDR3, taken from reference TRBV19 and TRBJ1-1): DGGITQSPKYLFRKEGQNVTLSCEQNLNHDAMYWYRQDPGQGLRLIYYSQIVNDFQKGDIAEGYSVSREKKESFPLTVTSAQKNPTAFYLCASNTWSEAFFGQGTRLTVV.

The table lists this clonotype with a few counts. The chain recombines TRBV5-8 with TRBJ1-5; 11 bases fit TRBD1. The CDR3 runs to 15 residues. J lost 6 bases, V lost 0 bases, and 2 bases had no gene match. Germline CDR1 and CDR2: SGHTS and YDEGEE. CDR3 residues: CASSLGDRGGQPQHF. CDR3 bases: TGTGCCAGCAGCTTGGGGGACAGGGGGGGTCAGCCCCAGCATTTT.

This clonotype was seen a handful of times. The chain carries TRBV29-1 and TRBJ1-1; D may be TRBD1 (5 bases). This CDR3 has 13 residues. In germline, CDR1 is SQVTM, CDR2 ANQGSEA. The germline V and J ends were trimmed by 4 bases and 1 base, with 10 bases remaining between them. CDR3 loop: CSVGRGGNTEAFF. CDR3 bases: TGCAGCGTTGGTCGGGGGGGGAACACTGAAGCTTTCTTT.

This clonotype was observed a few times. V usage is TRBV6-5 and J usage is TRBJ1-2; D might be TRBD1 (5 bases). The V end lost 4 bases, the J end lost 3 bases, and 12 bases lay between the germline ends. This CDR3 region has 14 residues. Germline lookup yields CDR1 MNHEY and CDR2 SVGAGI. For the CDR3, the DNA is TGTGCCAGCAGTTCAAGCAGGGTACACTATGGCTACACCTTC. Amino acids: CASSSSRVHYGYTF.

With regard to this clonotype: The DNA is left out, because the CDR3 cannot be placed on it with certainty; the CDR3 is given as TCRdb lists it. The V gene is TRBV7-5, the J gene TRBJ2-1; TRBD1 is the table's D call and was not checked against the DNA. TRBV7-5 is a listed pseudogene. From its first to its last residue, the CDR3 has 16 amino acids. The CDR3 here is CISVPEPWGVANEQFF.

The chain couples TRBV19 to TRBJ2-7; perhaps D is TRBD1 or TRBD2 (5 bases each). The CDR3 has 15 residues. The V and J ends lost 0 bases and 2 bases respectively, with 11 bases between them. CDR1 is LNHDA and CDR2 is SQIVND in the germline V gene (reference sequence). In DNA form, the CDR3 reads TGTGCCAGTAGTATAGAGGGGACGGCCACCTACGAGCAGTACTTC. Translation gives CASSIEGTATYEQYF.

This chain links TRBV28 with TRBJ1-2; perhaps TRBD1 as D (5 bases). The CDR3 length is 13 residues. Germline CDR1 is MDHEN and CDR2 is SYDVKM. Trimming took 6 bases from V and 5 from J, leaving 13 bases between them. This CDR3 is CASSTGGSYGYTF. CDR3 nucleotides: TGTGCCAGCAGCACGGGGGGGTCTTATGGCTACACCTTC.

This clonotype turned up a few times. V usage is TRBV20-1 and J usage is TRBJ2-7; 8 bases agree with TRBD2. After removal of 0 bases from V and 7 bases from J, the junction contained 14 bases not matched to a gene. Germline CDR1 is DFQATT and CDR2 is SNEGSKA (reference sequence). The CDR3 covers 16 residues. DNA for the CDR3: TGCAGTGCTAGAGATCTGGGGGGAGCGGGAGTACGGGAGCAGTACTTC. As protein: CSARDLGGAGVREQYF.

The chain joins TRBV10-3 to TRBJ2-7; tentative D call: TRBD2 (5 bases). CDR3 length equals 12 residues. Germline V gene sequence: CDR1 ENHRY, CDR2 SYGVKD. V dropped 10 bases and J dropped 4 bases, with 14 bases sitting between them. The CDR3 loop is CATTPEGYEQYF. DNA for the CDR3: TGTGCCACGACCCCCGAGGGATACGAGCAGTACTTC.

This clonotype came up a few times. The chain employs TRBV24-1 and TRBJ2-5; 10 bases match TRBD2. The CDR3 is 17 residues long. The J segment lost 1 base and the V segment lost 1 base, leaving 5 bases of the junction unmatched. Germline CDR1 reads KGHDR; CDR2 reads SFDVKD. CDR3 DNA: TGTGCCACCAGTGATTTCTGGTCTAGCGGGGGCCAAGAGACCCAGTACTTC. It specifies CATSDFWSSGGQETQYF.

The chain couples TRBV6-2 or TRBV6-3 to TRBJ1-5, with 8 bases identical to TRBD1. CDR1 is MNHEY and CDR2 is SVGEGT in the germline V gene. CDR3 size: 15 residues. The trim removed 6 bases at V and 1 base at J, leaving 5 bases unmatched. This chain's CDR3 is CASSRQGPSNQPQHF. CDR3 coding DNA: TGTGCCAGCAGCCGACAGGGGCCCAGCAATCAGCCCCAGCATTTT.

Only a few counts were recorded for this clonotype. The chain links TRBV4-3 to TRBJ1-6; 7 bases are a match to TRBD1. The CDR3 covers 16 residues. CDR1 LGHNA and CDR2 YSLEER come from the germline V gene. The ends lost 0 bases at V and 9 bases at J; junction bases unmatched: 8. CDR3 residues: CASSQDKDRRRSPLHF. CDR3 in DNA: TGCGCCAGCAGCCAAGATAAGGACAGGCGTCGTTCACCCCTCCACTTT.

The CDR3 sequence is CSASNPGSSNQPQHF. The CDR3 nucleotides are TGCAGTGCTAGTAACCCAGGGTCTAGCAATCAGCCCCAGCATTTT. This chain connects TRBV20-1 to TRBJ1-5; possible D gene TRBD1, 5 bases. The germline V and J ends were trimmed by 3 bases and 0 bases, with 12 bases remaining between them. Germline assignment: CDR1 DFQATT and CDR2 SNEGSKA (reference sequence). The CDR3 has 15 amino acids.

This clonotype has only a few counts. The rearrangement joins TRBV6-5 to TRBJ2-1; tentatively, D is TRBD1 or TRBD2 (7 bases each). Per the germline V gene, CDR1 is MNHEY and CDR2 is SVGAGI. The CDR3 spans 16 residues. Deletions cut 1 base from V and 4 bases from J, with 14 bases between. In DNA form, the CDR3 reads TGTGCCAGCAGTTACTTCCAGGGGGGGGTATACAATGAGCAGTTCTTC. As protein: CASSYFQGGVYNEQFF.

The rearrangement links TRBV29-1 to TRBJ1-1; no reliable D call. With 3 bases removed from V and 0 bases from J, the gap between germline ends came to 14 bases. CDR3 size: 15 residues. Germline V gives CDR1 SQVTM, CDR2 ANQGSEA. CDR3: CSVEEGRGMNTEAFF. CDR3 in DNA: TGCAGCGTTGAGGAGGGTAGAGGGATGAACACTGAAGCTTTCTTT.

J is TRBJ1-2 and V is TRBV12-3 or TRBV12-4, with D tentatively TRBD1 (6 bases). This CDR3 spans 15 amino acids. Trimming left V 5 bases short and J 0 bases short, with 13 bases between. The CDR3 sequence: CASSGGASTNYGYTF. The DNA for the CDR3 is TGTGCCAGCAGTGGGGGGGCCAGTACTAACTATGGCTACACCTTC.

The chain joins TRBV6-1 to TRBJ2-7; tentatively, D is TRBD1 (5 bases). V was clipped by 4 bases and J by 4 bases, with 8 bases between them. The CDR3 consists of 12 residues. Germline CDR1 and CDR2: MNHNS and SASEGT. The CDR3 loop reads CASSAKGYEQYF. The CDR3 coding sequence is TGTGCCAGCAGTGCAAAGGGGTACGAGCAGTACTTC.

A few counts support this clonotype. The chain employs TRBV7-2 and TRBJ2-1, with TRBD2 matching over 9 bases. In germline, CDR1 is SGHTA, CDR2 FQGNSA. This CDR3 region has 15 residues. V dropped 1 base and J dropped 6; count of bases not matched to a gene: 4. Written as DNA, the CDR3 is TGTGCCAGCAGCTTAGATGGGACTAGCAGCAATGAGCAGTTCTTC. It is translated as CASSLDGTSSNEQFF.

The CDR3 sequence: CASGRALNYGYTF. The CDR3, as DNA: TGTGCCAGTGGCAGGGCGTTGAACTATGGCTACACCTTC. The rearrangement uses TRBV19 and TRBJ1-2; possible D gene TRBD1, 5 bases. Germline V lookup: CDR1 LNHDA, CDR2 SQIVND (reference sequence). V dropped 8 bases and J dropped 2 bases, with 12 bases sitting between them. The CDR3 runs 13 residues. Looking up the rest from reference TRBV19 and TRBJ1-2 gives the full variable domain: DGGITQSPKYLFRKEGQNVTLSCEQNLNHDAMYWYRQDPGQGLRLIYYSQIVNDFQKGDIAEGYSVSREKKESFPLTVTSAQKNPTAFYLCASGRALNYGYTFGSGTRLTVV.

The gene calls are TRBV20-1 and TRBJ2-5, with 16 bases lining up with TRBD2. V was pared by 3 bases and J by 5 bases, with 9 bases of the junction left unmatched. From germline, CDR1 is DFQATT and CDR2 SNEGSKA (reference sequence). This CDR3 is built from 17 residues. CDR3 amino acids: CSASDGTSGRDEETQYF. The CDR3 DNA reads as TGCAGTGCTAGCGACGGGACTAGCGGGAGGGACGAGGAGACCCAGTACTTC.

The chain combines TRBV19 with TRBJ2-1, with no clear D. V shed 3 bases and J shed 2 bases, with 11 bases lying between them. The CDR3 extends over 15 amino acids. Looked up from germline, CDR1 is LNHDA and CDR2 is SQIVND (reference sequence). The DNA for the CDR3 is TGTGCCAGTAGTATCGAGGATAGAGCCTACAATGAGCAGTTCTTC. Translating it yields CASSIEDRAYNEQFF.